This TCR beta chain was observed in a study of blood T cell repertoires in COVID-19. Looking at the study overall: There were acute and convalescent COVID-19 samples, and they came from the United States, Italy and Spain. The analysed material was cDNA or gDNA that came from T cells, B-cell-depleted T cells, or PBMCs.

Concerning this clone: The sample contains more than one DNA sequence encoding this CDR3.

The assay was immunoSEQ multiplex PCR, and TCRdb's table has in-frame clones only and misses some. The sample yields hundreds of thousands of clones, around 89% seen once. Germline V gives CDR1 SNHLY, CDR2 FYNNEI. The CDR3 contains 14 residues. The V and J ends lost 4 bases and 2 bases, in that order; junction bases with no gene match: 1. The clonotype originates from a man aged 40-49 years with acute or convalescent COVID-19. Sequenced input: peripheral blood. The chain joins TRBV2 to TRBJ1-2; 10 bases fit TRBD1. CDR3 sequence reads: CASSGQGANYGYTF. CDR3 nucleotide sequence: TGTGCCAGCAGTGGACAGGGGGCCAACTATGGCTACACCTTC.